The rows below give T cell receptor beta chains drawn from one sample of a study of blood T cell repertoires in COVID-19. The protocol was immunoSEQ multiplex PCR, while the TCRdb copy is restricted to in-frame clones and leaves out a portion. The repertoire includes about 160,000 clones, around 81% of them detected once, and approximately 10% sits in the top ten. Specimen: peripheral blood. The receptor source for this set is a man in his 60s with active or convalescent COVID-19. CDR3s include the opening cysteine and the closing phenylalanine or tryptophan. The D gene is left open where the match is weak. Rows may omit the clone size; those that give it use once, few, many or a size class.

length: 17; J: TRBJ2-5; size: NA; D: NA; V: TRBV6-6; DNA: TGTGCCAGCAGTCCGCAGACTGGGAGGGGGGGGCAAGAGACCCAGTACTTC; CDR3: CASSPQTGRGGQETQYF
length: 12; J: TRBJ2-7; size: NA; D: TRBD1; V: TRBV2; DNA: TGTGCCAGGGGGGGACAGGGGAACGAGCAGTACTTC; CDR3: CARGGQGNEQYF
length: 13; J: TRBJ2-3; size: NA; D: NA; V: TRBV9; DNA: TGTGCCAGCAGCGTGGCCATCACAGATACGCAGTATTTT; CDR3: CASSVAITDTQYF
length: 15; J: TRBJ1-4; size: NA; D: NA; V: TRBV6-5; DNA: TGTGCCAGCAGTCGGGAAGTCGCAACTAATGAAAAACTGTTTTTT; CDR3: CASSREVATNEKLFF
length: 18; J: TRBJ2-4; size: NA; D: TRBD1; V: TRBV10-3; DNA: TGTGCCATCAGTGAGTCTGGAGCAGGGGGCAGGGGCAAAAACATTCAGTACTTC; CDR3: CAISESGAGGRGKNIQYF
length: 15; J: TRBJ1-2; size: NA; D: NA; V: TRBV3-1/TRBV3-2; DNA: TGTGCCAGCAGCCAAGGTCAGGCTGGGGGGTATGGCTACACCTTC; CDR3: CASSQGQAGGYGYTF
length: 13; J: TRBJ2-5; size: NA; D: TRBD1; V: TRBV12-3/TRBV12-4; DNA: TGTGCCAGCAGGGGACAGGGCAGGAGGACCCAGTACTTC; CDR3: CASRGQGRRTQYF
length: 11; J: TRBJ2-5; size: NA; D: NA; V: TRBV20-1; DNA: TGCAGTGCTAGATACGGTGAGACCCAGTACTTC; CDR3: CSARYGETQYF
length: 15; J: TRBJ2-7; size: NA; D: NA; V: TRBV3-1/TRBV3-2; DNA: TGTGCCAGCAGCCTACAGGGCTACATTCCCTACGAGCAGTACTTC; CDR3: CASSLQGYIPYEQYF
length: 14; J: TRBJ2-1; size: NA; D: TRBD2; V: TRBV29-1; DNA: TGCAGCGTCGGAAGCGGGAGGGCGGGCAATGAGCAGTTCTTC; CDR3: CSVGSGRAGNEQFF
length: 13; J: TRBJ1-5; size: NA; D: NA; V: TRBV6-5; DNA: TGTGCCAGCAGTTACAATTCGGGTCAGCCCCAGCATTTT; CDR3: CASSYNSGQPQHF
length: 14; J: TRBJ2-2; size: NA; D: TRBD2; V: TRBV11-1; DNA: TGTGCCAGCAGCCTTGGACTAGCGGCCGGGGAGCTGTTTTTT; CDR3: CASSLGLAAGELFF
length: 15; J: TRBJ2-5; size: once; D: TRBD1; V: TRBV7-9; DNA: TGTGCCAGCAGCTTGGGACAGGGGGCGCGGGAGACCCAGTACTTC; CDR3: CASSLGQGARETQYF
length: 15; J: TRBJ1-2; size: NA; D: NA; V: TRBV29-1; DNA: TGCAGCGTTACGTTTGGACTAGGGGCTAACTATGGCTACACCTTC; CDR3: CSVTFGLGANYGYTF
length: 15; J: TRBJ1-2; size: few; D: NA; V: TRBV5-1; DNA: TGCGCCAGCAGCCTTACAGGGCAGACCGGCTATGGCTACACCTTC; CDR3: CASSLTGQTGYGYTF
length: 16; J: TRBJ2-5; size: NA; D: NA; V: TRBV11-2; DNA: TGTGCCAGCAGCTCGACCCGGGGGGCGGTAGGGGAGACCCAGTACTTC; CDR3: CASSSTRGAVGETQYF
length: 13; J: TRBJ2-2; size: NA; D: TRBD1; V: TRBV11-2; DNA: TGTGCCAGCAGGACGCAGGGGGCCGGGGAGCTGTTTTTT; CDR3: CASRTQGAGELFF
length: 15; J: TRBJ2-2; size: NA; D: NA; V: TRBV5-1; DNA: TGCGCCAGCAGCTTGGGGGTGAGGGCGGCCGGGGAGCTGTTTTTT; CDR3: CASSLGVRAAGELFF
length: 15; J: TRBJ1-6; size: NA; D: NA; V: TRBV5-4; DNA: TGTGCCAGCAGCTTGGAGCAGGGGTATAATTCACCCCTCCACTTT; CDR3: CASSLEQGYNSPLHF
length: 14; J: TRBJ2-3; size: NA; D: NA; V: TRBV6-5; DNA: TGTGCCAGCAGTTACTCGACAGGACGGGATACGCAGTATTTT; CDR3: CASSYSTGRDTQYF
length: 13; J: TRBJ2-3; size: NA; D: NA; V: TRBV29-1; DNA: TGCAGCGTCCGTCTGACGGGGGCAGATACGCAGTATTTT; CDR3: CSVRLTGADTQYF
length: 14; J: TRBJ1-4; size: NA; D: TRBD1; V: TRBV11-2; DNA: TGTGCCAGCAGAAGAGGACAGGGGAGTGAAAAACTGTTTTTT; CDR3: CASRRGQGSEKLFF
length: 15; J: TRBJ2-2; size: NA; D: NA; V: TRBV5-1; DNA: TGCGCCAGCAGCTTGGGAAGGGGGAACACCGGGGAGCTGTTTTTT; CDR3: CASSLGRGNTGELFF
length: 14; J: TRBJ2-3; size: NA; D: NA; V: TRBV6-5; DNA: TGTGCCAGCAGTTACCGGACTAATGCAGATACGCAGTATTTT; CDR3: CASSYRTNADTQYF
length: 15; J: TRBJ1-6; size: NA; D: TRBD1; V: TRBV9; DNA: TGTGCCAGCAGCACCTCAGGGGGGAAGAGTTCACCCCTCCACTTT; CDR3: CASSTSGGKSSPLHF
length: 11; J: TRBJ2-7; size: few; D: NA; V: TRBV20-1; DNA: TGCAGTGCTCCCTTTACTTACGAGCAGTACTTC; CDR3: CSAPFTYEQYF
length: 16; J: TRBJ1-4; size: NA; D: TRBD1; V: TRBV28; DNA: TGTGCCAGCAGTGCAACCGGGACAGGGACAATAGAAAAACTGTTTTTT; CDR3: CASSATGTGTIEKLFF
length: 14; J: TRBJ2-4; size: NA; D: NA; V: TRBV5-6; DNA: TGTGCCAGCAGCCCCCCCGGGGCCAAAAACATTCAGTACTTC; CDR3: CASSPPGAKNIQYF
length: 13; J: TRBJ2-7; size: NA; D: TRBD2; V: TRBV29-1; DNA: TGCAGCGTTGTAGGCGGGGGATTGACCGAGCAGTACTTC; CDR3: CSVVGGGLTEQYF
length: 17; J: TRBJ2-1; size: NA; D: TRBD2; V: TRBV27; DNA: TGTGCCAGCAGTTCGCCCGGCACTAGCGGGGCAAACAATGAGCAGTTCTTC; CDR3: CASSSPGTSGANNEQFF
length: 14; J: TRBJ1-4; size: few; D: TRBD1; V: TRBV10-3; DNA: TGTGCCATCAGCCCAGGGGGCTCAGAAGAAAAACTGTTTTTT; CDR3: CAISPGGSEEKLFF
length: 14; J: TRBJ2-5; size: once; D: TRBD2; V: TRBV11-3; DNA: TGTGCCAGCAGCCCTGGACTAGCAGAAGAGACCCAGTACTTC; CDR3: CASSPGLAEETQYF
length: 14; J: TRBJ1-1; size: NA; D: NA; V: TRBV7-2; DNA: TGTGCCAGCAGCTTATTAGGCCCCCGAGCGGAAGCTTTCTTT; CDR3: CASSLLGPRAEAFF
length: 15; J: TRBJ2-5; size: NA; D: TRBD2; V: TRBV2; DNA: TGTGCCAGCAGTGAAACCCTAACTAGCGTGGAGACCCAGTACTTC; CDR3: CASSETLTSVETQYF
length: 14; J: TRBJ1-6; size: many; D: NA; V: TRBV7-3; DNA: TGTGCCAGCAGCCCCCAGGCGGGGACTTCACCCCTCCACTTT; CDR3: CASSPQAGTSPLHF
length: 14; J: TRBJ2-1; size: NA; D: TRBD2; V: TRBV29-1; DNA: TGCAGCGTTGGAACTAGCGGGAGCTACAATGAGCAGTTCTTC; CDR3: CSVGTSGSYNEQFF
length: 15; J: TRBJ1-1; size: NA; D: NA; V: TRBV6-1; DNA: TGTGCCAGCAGTGAACAGGGCGGGATCGGCACTGAAGCTTTCTTT; CDR3: CASSEQGGIGTEAFF
length: 15; J: TRBJ1-2; size: once; D: NA; V: TRBV29-1; DNA: TGCAGCGTGGATACAGGGTTTGATGAAAACTATGGCTACACCTTC; CDR3: CSVDTGFDENYGYTF
length: 15; J: TRBJ1-1; size: NA; D: NA; V: TRBV7-2; DNA: TGTGCCAGCAGCTTGGCGGCCAGCCGAAACACTGAAGCTTTCTTT; CDR3: CASSLAASRNTEAFF
length: 16; J: TRBJ1-2; size: NA; D: NA; V: TRBV18; DNA: TGTGCCAGCTCAAACGGACAGACAAAACCCGACTATGGCTACACCTTC; CDR3: CASSNGQTKPDYGYTF
length: 13; J: TRBJ2-7; size: NA; D: TRBD2; V: TRBV27; DNA: TGTGCCAGCAGCTCGACGGGACTAGCGGGACGGTACTTC; CDR3: CASSSTGLAGRYF
length: 13; J: TRBJ2-5; size: NA; D: TRBD2; V: TRBV10-3; DNA: TGTGCCATCAGTTCGACTAGCGGAGAGACCCAGTACTTC; CDR3: CAISSTSGETQYF
length: 12; J: TRBJ2-7; size: NA; D: NA; V: TRBV7-9; DNA: TGTGCCAGCAGCACCACTTCCTACGAGCAGTACTTC; CDR3: CASSTTSYEQYF
length: 18; J: TRBJ2-3; size: NA; D: TRBD2; V: TRBV5-6; DNA: TGTGCCAGCAGCGCCGCCCCGGGACTAGCGGGGAGGGTAGATACGCAGTATTTT; CDR3: CASSAAPGLAGRVDTQYF
length: 13; J: TRBJ2-5; size: NA; D: NA; V: TRBV12-3/TRBV12-4; DNA: TGTGCCAGCAGTTTTGGGCTCCGTGAGACCCAGTACTTC; CDR3: CASSFGLRETQYF
length: 14; J: TRBJ2-7; size: NA; D: NA; V: TRBV3-1/TRBV3-2; DNA: TGTGCCAGCAGCCAAGGTACAAATTCCTACGAGCAGTACTTC; CDR3: CASSQGTNSYEQYF
length: 14; J: TRBJ2-3; size: NA; D: NA; V: TRBV15; DNA: TGTGCCACCAGCAGAGATCGGGGCACAGATACGCAGTATTTT; CDR3: CATSRDRGTDTQYF
length: 14; J: TRBJ1-4; size: NA; D: NA; V: TRBV11-2; DNA: TGTGCCAGCAGCTTCAGGACAGTTAATGAAAACCTGTTTTTT; CDR3: CASSFRTVNENLFF
length: 15; J: TRBJ2-4; size: once; D: NA; V: TRBV4-1; DNA: TGCGCCAGCAGCCAAGATGCCGGAGCCAAAAACATTCAGTACTTC; CDR3: CASSQDAGAKNIQYF
length: 15; J: TRBJ2-7; size: NA; D: NA; V: TRBV29-1; DNA: TGCAGCGTTGAAGGTACAGGGATCAACTCCTACGAGCAGTACTTC; CDR3: CSVEGTGINSYEQYF